Given below is one T cell receptor beta chain in context. Its antigen is unknown. Assay used: immunoSEQ multiplex PCR; TCRdb lists only in-frame clones, some missing. The sample includes around 130,000 clones, roughly 89% of them seen just once. This specimen comes from a study of T cell responses to AZD1222 COVID-19 vaccine. Study findings and constraints: Only five to seven AZD1222 recipients were seropositive at baseline.

The V gene's germline CDR1 is SGHTA and CDR2 FQGNSA. CDR3 size: 15 residues. Trimming took off 7 bases at V and 2 bases at J, with 18 bases between the two ends. The sequence came from an adult who received the MenACWY meningococcal vaccine as a control. The source was peripheral blood, collected 28 days after the second dose of the MenACWY control vaccine. This chain connects TRBV7-2 to TRBJ2-7; no clear D gene. DNA of the CDR3: TGTGCCAGCAAATTAGGACCGGGCAGTACCTACGAGCAGTACTTC. Translated: CASKLGPGSTYEQYF.